Listed below are T cell receptor beta chains from one sample, sequenced in a study of cytomegalovirus exposure and HLA in healthy donors. Sequencing used immunoSEQ multiplex PCR; TCRdb keeps in-frame clones, though not all of them. The top ten hold approximately 6.8% of the sample, which has just over 150,000 clones, approximately 80% seen once. The specimen was PBMCs. These receptors were taken from a male donor in good health and CMV-seropositive. Both conserved end residues are part of each CDR3. The D gene is left open where the match is weak. Clone size is shown for a subset of rows, as once, few, many or a class of expanded clone.

J gene,clone size,V gene,D gene,CDR3 DNA,CDR3 protein
TRBJ2-3,.,TRBV7-2,.,TGTGCCAGCACCGGGGTGCGGGATACGCAGTATTTT,CASTGVRDTQYF
TRBJ2-1,.,TRBV7-3,TRBD2,TGTGCCAGCAGCTCTCGGGACTTGGGGGGGATGTTCTTC,CASSSRDLGGMFF
TRBJ2-3,.,TRBV6-6,.,TGTGCCAGCAGCTCCCTATCTAGCACAGATACGCAGTATTTT,CASSSLSSTDTQYF
TRBJ2-7,.,TRBV5-1,TRBD1,TGCGCCAGCAGCTGGACAGGGGTTAGCTCCTACGAGCAGTACTTC,CASSWTGVSSYEQYF
TRBJ2-1,.,TRBV28,.,TGTGCCAGCAGTGAGGAGAGATTGCGGGTGGTTGAGCAGTTCTTC,CASSEERLRVVEQFF
TRBJ1-4,.,TRBV28,.,TGTGCCAGCAGTCCCCTTGGGGCTGGGACTAATGAAAAACTGTTTTTT,CASSPLGAGTNEKLFF
TRBJ2-2,.,TRBV19,TRBD2,TGTGCCAGTAGTTTCGATAGCGGGAGTAACACCGGGGAGCTGTTTTTT,CASSFDSGSNTGELFF
TRBJ1-1,.,TRBV18,.,TGTGCCAGCTCACCAGAGAGATACACTGAAGCTTTCTTT,CASSPERYTEAFF
TRBJ2-1,.,TRBV4-1,TRBD2,TGCGCCAGCAGCCTTGGACTAGCGGGAGTGAATGAGCAGTTCTTC,CASSLGLAGVNEQFF
TRBJ2-3,.,TRBV28,.,TGTGCCAGCAGTTTACCAGGCCCTCTAAGCACAGATACGCAGTATTTT,CASSLPGPLSTDTQYF
TRBJ1-6,.,TRBV29-1,.,TGCAGCGCGCGGGGGGCCTATAATTCACCCCTCCACTTT,CSARGAYNSPLHF
TRBJ2-1,.,TRBV7-9,.,TGTGCCAGCACCGTACTTGAGAGCGAGCAGTTCTTC,CASTVLESEQFF
TRBJ2-7,once,TRBV4-3,TRBD2,TGCGCCAGCAGCCAAGAAAAAGGGCTAGCGGGAGCCGAGCAGTACTTC,CASSQEKGLAGAEQYF
TRBJ2-3,few,TRBV11-2,.,TGTGCCAGCAGCCCTTGGGGGGGCCCCACAGATACGCAGTATTTT,CASSPWGGPTDTQYF
TRBJ1-1,.,TRBV6-5,.,TGTGCCAGCAGGAAACAGGTTAGGAACACTGAAGCTTTCTTT,CASRKQVRNTEAFF
TRBJ1-1,.,TRBV7-9,TRBD1,TGTGCCAGCAGCCCCGGGGACAGGAGGGGAACTGAAGCTTTCTTT,CASSPGDRRGTEAFF
TRBJ2-1,.,TRBV9,TRBD1,TGTGCCAGCAGCGTTCGGACAGGGGCCGACAATGAGCAGTTCTTC,CASSVRTGADNEQFF
TRBJ2-3,.,TRBV28,TRBD2,TGTGCCAGCAGTTTCCCCGGGGGTCGACTAGCGGGACGTGGAGATACGCAGTATTTT,CASSFPGGRLAGRGDTQYF